One sample yielded the 5 T cell receptor beta chains listed below, sequenced in a study of metastatic and nonmetastatic thyroid tumors. With MiXCR, TCRdb called clones anew from the PCR reads. The sample holds around 45,000 clones; about 3.2% are singletons and the top ten take more than 8.5%. Patients were all untreated before their thyroid surgery. The sample consisted of blood. All receptors come from a female donor with papillary thyroid cancer or a benign thyroid nodule (not recorded which). Some clones in this sample may be carry-over from other donors' samples.

Many counts were recorded for this clone. The V call is TRBV20-1, the J call TRBJ2-5; TRBD2 agrees at 13 bases. This CDR3 spans 15 amino acids. The germline V gene encodes CDR1 DFQATT and CDR2 SNEGSKA (reference sequence). After removal of 4 bases from V and 3 bases from J, the junction contained 5 bases not matched to a gene. CDR3 loop: CSATPGLAGKETQYF. The CDR3 DNA reads as TGCAGTGCTACCCCGGGACTAGCGGGAAAAGAGACCCAGTACTTC.

In this sample, this clone turned up a few times. V is TRBV6-1 and J is TRBJ2-2; D might be TRBD1 (6 bases). V dropped 10 bases and J dropped 6 bases, with 12 bases sitting between them. CDR1 is MNHNS and CDR2 is SASEGT in the germline V gene. The CDR3 spans 12 residues. The CDR3 spells CAITQGPGELFF. The CDR3 DNA reads TGTGCCATCACACAGGGCCCCGGGGAGCTGTTTTTT.

This clone was counted between two and nine times. The chain combines TRBV6-1 with TRBJ2-3; 9 bases match TRBD1. Germline assignment: CDR1 MNHNS and CDR2 SASEGT. V dropped 5 bases and J dropped 7; count of bases not matched to a gene: 10. This CDR3 region has 15 residues. The DNA of the CDR3 is TGTGCCAGCAGTACCTTGGGACAGGGCGGGAATACGCAGTATTTT. This sequence encodes CASSTLGQGGNTQYF.

This clone came up many times. The rearrangement links TRBV12-5 to TRBJ1-3; no definite D call. The V gene lost 1 base and the J gene lost 0 bases, with 4 bases spanning the gap. The CDR3 totals 14 residues. CDR1 LGHNT and CDR2 FRNRAP come from the germline V gene. The DNA of the CDR3 is TGTGCTAGTGGTTTGGGTGTCTCTGGAAACACCATATATTTT. Protein product: CASGLGVSGNTIYF. Combining the CDR3 with reference TRBV12-5 and TRBJ1-3 gives the whole variable domain DARVTQTPRHKVTEMGQEVTMRCQPILGHNTVFWYRQTMMQGLELLAYFRNRAPLDDSGMPKDRFSAEMPDATLATLKIQPSEPRDSAVYFCASGLGVSGNTIYFGEGSWLTVV.

This clone was found many times. The rearrangement joins TRBV5-1 to TRBJ2-7; D perhaps matches TRBD1 (7 bases). V lost 4 bases and J 2 bases, leaving 13 bases between the germline ends. Germline CDR1 is SGHRS and CDR2 is YFSETQ. The CDR3 loop spans 14 amino acids. CDR3 amino acids: CASSPGDSPYEQYF. In DNA, the CDR3 is TGCGCCAGCAGCCCGGGGGACAGTCCCTACGAGCAGTACTTC.